This is a list of T cell receptor beta chains from one sample in a study of technical replicates of blood from a few donors. Assay used: immunoSEQ multiplex PCR; TCRdb lists only in-frame clones, some missing. Of about 62,000 clones in the sample, more than 95% were seen once. The sample comprised T cells isolated from PBMCs. The receptor source for this set is a human donor in good health. Each CDR3 is given with its conserved first and last residue. A D gene is named only where the DNA matches it firmly. Size is omitted from some rows. Given values are once, few, many or a class for expanded clones.

TRBV27	NA	TRBD1	TRBJ1-2	12	CASVGQDYGYTF	TGTGCCAGCGTGGGACAGGACTATGGCTACACCTTC
TRBV5-1	NA	TRBD1	TRBJ1-1	14	CASSLGVTGNSAFF	TGCGCCAGCAGCTTGGGGGTGACAGGGAATAGCGCTTTCTTT
TRBV4-1	NA	TRBD1	TRBJ2-5	16	CASSHVGTGKGETQYF	TGCGCCAGCAGCCATGTCGGGACAGGGAAGGGAGAGACCCAGTACTTC
TRBV11-3	once	TRBD1	TRBJ2-7	17	CASSLRSGTGGLYEQYF	TGTGCCAGCAGCTTAAGAAGCGGGACAGGGGGACTCTACGAGCAGTACTTC
TRBV4-2	NA	NA	TRBJ2-1	13	CASSQDGGTEQFF	TGTGCCAGCAGCCAAGATGGGGGGACCGAGCAGTTCTTC
TRBV4-1	NA	NA	TRBJ1-4	15	CASSQERGANEKLFF	TGCGCCAGCAGCCAAGAACGAGGAGCTAATGAAAAACTGTTTTTT
TRBV5-4	NA	TRBD2	TRBJ2-1	15	CASSLDAGGQNEQFF	TGTGCCAGCAGCTTGGACGCGGGAGGGCAGAATGAGCAGTTCTTC
TRBV7-9	NA	TRBD2	TRBJ2-3	17	CASSLETRLAGDEPQYF	TGTGCCAGCAGCTTAGAGACGCGACTAGCGGGAGACGAGCCGCAGTATTTT
TRBV2	NA	NA	TRBJ1-2	18	CASSEPVATGEPGYGYTF	TGTGCCAGCAGTGAACCAGTTGCCACGGGGGAGCCGGGCTATGGCTACACCTTC
TRBV5-1	NA	NA	TRBJ1-2	13	CASSLGEFYGYTF	TGCGCCAGCAGCCTCGGGGAATTCTATGGCTACACCTTC
TRBV6-1	NA	TRBD1	TRBJ2-2	15	CASSRTGGDTGELFF	TGTGCCAGCAGCAGGACAGGGGGCGACACCGGGGAGCTGTTTTTT
TRBV5-1	NA	TRBD1	TRBJ2-1	16	CASSVAGTETYNEQFF	TGCGCCAGCAGCGTCGCCGGGACAGAGACCTACAATGAGCAGTTCTTC
TRBV27	NA	NA	TRBJ1-1	14	CASSFRRDNTEAFF	TGTGCCAGCAGTTTCCGCAGGGATAACACTGAAGCTTTCTTT
TRBV4-1	NA	NA	TRBJ1-1	13	CASSQVRVAEAFF	TGCGCCAGCAGCCAAGTCAGGGTTGCGGAAGCTTTCTTT
TRBV10-1	NA	NA	TRBJ2-3	14	CASSTQDTVGTQYF	TGCGCCAGCAGTACACAGGATACCGTCGGTACGCAGTATTTT
TRBV4-1	NA	TRBD2	TRBJ2-3	16	CASSQIGLASTDTQYF	TGCGCCAGCAGCCAAATAGGACTAGCTAGCACAGATACGCAGTATTTT
TRBV6-6	NA	NA	TRBJ1-1	14	CASSYSQGNTEAFF	TGTGCCAGCAGTTACTCGCAGGGGAACACTGAAGCTTTCTTT
TRBV27	NA	NA	TRBJ1-1	15	CASSLSSGFNTEAFF	TGTGCCAGCAGTTTATCATCGGGGTTTAACACTGAAGCTTTCTTT
TRBV11-2	NA	TRBD1	TRBJ2-5	13	CASSQGVKETQYF	TGTGCCAGCAGCCAGGGGGTTAAAGAGACCCAGTACTTC
TRBV29-1	once	NA	TRBJ1-2	12	CSVPDSIYGYTF	TGCAGCGTTCCTGACAGCATCTATGGCTACACCTTC
TRBV5-1	NA	TRBD2	TRBJ2-1	19	CASSSSTLSSGSSYNEQFF	TGCGCCAGCAGCTCCTCTACCCTTTCTAGCGGGAGCTCCTACAATGAGCAGTTCTTC
TRBV28	NA	NA	TRBJ1-1	15	CASRHDGVRNTEAFF	TGTGCCAGCAGGCATGACGGGGTGCGGAACACTGAAGCTTTCTTT
TRBV4-1	NA	NA	TRBJ2-3	13	CASTGLNTDTQYF	TGCGCCAGCACCGGACTTAACACAGATACGCAGTATTTT
TRBV9	NA	TRBD2	TRBJ2-7	15	CASSVGGGQYHEQYF	TGTGCCAGCAGCGTAGGGGGAGGGCAATACCACGAGCAGTACTTC
TRBV27	NA	NA	TRBJ2-7	15	CASSLSGAGIYEQYF	TGTGCCAGCAGTTTATCGGGGGCTGGTATCTACGAGCAGTACTTC
TRBV2	NA	NA	TRBJ2-7	12	CASRMRVGEQYF	TGTGCCAGCAGGATGAGGGTCGGGGAGCAGTACTTC
TRBV5-1	few	NA	TRBJ2-7	15	CASSFGPGMTYEQYF	TGCGCCAGCAGTTTTGGGCCAGGAATGACCTACGAGCAGTACTTC
TRBV7-8	NA	NA	TRBJ1-4	17	CASSSKTKGRLHEKLFF	TGTGCCAGCAGCTCTAAAACAAAAGGGAGGCTTCATGAAAAACTGTTTTTT
TRBV10-3	NA	TRBD1	TRBJ2-1	10	CAISDRVWFF	TGTGCCATCAGCGACAGGGTTTGGTTCTTC
TRBV28	NA	NA	TRBJ2-1	14	CASLTQGSYNEQFF	TGTGCCAGTCTTACCCAGGGTTCCTACAATGAGCAGTTCTTC
TRBV11-2	NA	NA	TRBJ2-1	12	CASSFNGHEQFF	TGTGCCAGCAGCTTCAACGGTCATGAGCAGTTCTTC
TRBV19	NA	NA	TRBJ1-4	14	CASRLSQLNEKLFF	TGTGCCAGTCGACTAAGCCAGCTAAATGAAAAACTGTTTTTT
TRBV7-9	NA	TRBD2	TRBJ2-3	17	CASRRLAGVQGTDTQYF	TGTGCCAGCAGGAGACTAGCGGGAGTTCAGGGGACAGATACGCAGTATTTT
TRBV7-2	NA	NA	TRBJ1-1	14	CASRTRTDYTEAFF	TGTGCCAGCAGGACTCGGACAGACTACACTGAAGCTTTCTTT
TRBV7-6	NA	TRBD2	TRBJ2-5	15	CASDTTLRELETQYF	TGTGCCAGCGACACCACTTTGCGGGAGTTGGAGACCCAGTACTTC
TRBV5-1	NA	NA	TRBJ2-3	14	CASSLASSGDTQYF	TGCGCCAGCAGCTTGGCAAGCTCGGGGGATACGCAGTATTTT
TRBV28	once	TRBD2	TRBJ2-7	15	CASSSGLADHYEQYF	TGTGCCAGCAGTTCGGGACTAGCGGACCACTACGAGCAGTACTTC
TRBV4-1	NA	TRBD1	TRBJ2-2	15	CASSRQGQGNGELFF	TGCGCCAGCAGCCGTCAAGGACAGGGTAACGGGGAGCTGTTTTTT
TRBV9	NA	NA	TRBJ1-5	15	CASSGTGEINQPQHF	TGTGCCAGCAGCGGCACAGGCGAAATCAATCAGCCCCAGCATTTT
TRBV14	NA	TRBD1	TRBJ1-1	13	CASSYLTGSEAFF	TGTGCCAGCAGCTATCTGACAGGGAGTGAAGCTTTCTTT
TRBV7-8	NA	NA	TRBJ2-2	15	CASSLQGGYTGELFF	TGTGCCAGCAGCTTGCAGGGAGGTTACACCGGGGAGCTGTTTTTT
TRBV4-1	NA	NA	TRBJ1-5	19	CASSQDEVRSRDPIRPQHF	TGCGCCAGCAGCCAAGATGAGGTGAGGTCCCGAGACCCAATTAGGCCCCAGCATTTT